The source of this TCR beta chain is a study of Graves' ophthalmopathy and Graves' hyperthyroidism. Turning to the study itself: The authors defined stable hyperthyroidism as no ophthalmopathy within 18 months of follow-up.

Whole-study findings and limits: Cross-validated, the 13-signature model showed 87.88%/81.08% sensitivity/specificity, and 80%/75% in the test set.

Patients were left out if they had other autoimmune diseases, uncontrolled infections, pregnancy or lactation. RNA transcripts were the template, and TCR beta CDR3 regions were amplified from them. Following a first-round RT-PCR that used HTBI primers, a second-round multiplex PCR was carried out. TCRdb itself ran the multiplex PCR reads through MiXCR, one entry per CDR3 protein. The repertoire includes about 1.1 million distinct CDR3 sequences, 36% of them detected once, and around 10% sits in the top ten. In the case of this clonotype: Its cognate antigen is unknown.

Input material: peripheral blood or thyroid tissue (not recorded which). This TCR came from an adult man with Graves' hyperthyroidism.

In DNA form, the CDR3 reads TGTGCCAGCAGCGTCGGAGCGGGGACTGGGGAGACCCAGTACTTC. Protein: CASSVGAGTGETQYF. The chain is built from TRBV7-8 and TRBJ2-5, with 7 bases identical to TRBD2. V was clipped by 5 bases and J by 5 bases; unmatched bases: 11. This CDR3 comprises 15 residues. Germline CDR1 SGHVS, CDR2 FQNEAQ.